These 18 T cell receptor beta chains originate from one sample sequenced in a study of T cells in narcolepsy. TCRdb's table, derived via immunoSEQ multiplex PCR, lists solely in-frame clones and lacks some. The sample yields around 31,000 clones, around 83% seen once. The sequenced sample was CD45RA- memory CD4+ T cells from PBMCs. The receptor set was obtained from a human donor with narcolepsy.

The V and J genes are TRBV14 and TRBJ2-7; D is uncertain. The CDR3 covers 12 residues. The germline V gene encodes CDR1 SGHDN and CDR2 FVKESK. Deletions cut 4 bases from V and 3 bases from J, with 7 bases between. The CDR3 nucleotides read TGTGCCAGCAGCCGAGAGGTCTACGAGCAGTACTTC. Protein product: CASSREVYEQYF.

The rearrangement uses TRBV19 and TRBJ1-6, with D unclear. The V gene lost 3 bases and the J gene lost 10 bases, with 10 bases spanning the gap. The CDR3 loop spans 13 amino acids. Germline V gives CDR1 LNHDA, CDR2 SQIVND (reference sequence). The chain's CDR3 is CASSIKGRSPLHF. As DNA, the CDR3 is TGTGCCAGTAGTATCAAAGGGCGATCACCCCTCCACTTT.

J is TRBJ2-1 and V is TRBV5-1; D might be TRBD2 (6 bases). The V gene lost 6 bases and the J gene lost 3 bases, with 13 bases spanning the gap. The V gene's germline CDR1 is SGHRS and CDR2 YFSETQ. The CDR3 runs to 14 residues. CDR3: CASTWDGGYNEQFF. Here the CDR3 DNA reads TGCGCCAGCACCTGGGACGGGGGCTACAATGAGCAGTTCTTC.

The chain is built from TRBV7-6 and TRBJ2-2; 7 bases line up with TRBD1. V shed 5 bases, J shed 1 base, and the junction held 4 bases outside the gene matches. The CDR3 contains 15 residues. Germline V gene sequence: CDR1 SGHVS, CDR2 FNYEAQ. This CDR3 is CASSRQGLNTGELFF. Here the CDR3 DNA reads TGTGCCAGCAGCCGACAGGGCCTGAACACCGGGGAGCTGTTTTTT.

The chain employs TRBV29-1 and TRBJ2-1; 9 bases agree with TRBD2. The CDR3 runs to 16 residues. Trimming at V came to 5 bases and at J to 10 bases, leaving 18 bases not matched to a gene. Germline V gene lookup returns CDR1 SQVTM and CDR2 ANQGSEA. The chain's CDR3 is CSVSPGRSGGSGEQFF. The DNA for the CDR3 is TGCAGCGTTTCCCCCGGTCGCAGCGGGGGGTCTGGGGAGCAGTTCTTC.

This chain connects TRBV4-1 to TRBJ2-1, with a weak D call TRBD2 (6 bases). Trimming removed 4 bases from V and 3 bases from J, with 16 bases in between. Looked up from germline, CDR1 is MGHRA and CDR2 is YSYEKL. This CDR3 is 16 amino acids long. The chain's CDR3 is CASSPVGRGNYNEQFF. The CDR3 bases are TGCGCCAGCAGCCCGGTAGGGCGGGGAAACTACAATGAGCAGTTCTTC.

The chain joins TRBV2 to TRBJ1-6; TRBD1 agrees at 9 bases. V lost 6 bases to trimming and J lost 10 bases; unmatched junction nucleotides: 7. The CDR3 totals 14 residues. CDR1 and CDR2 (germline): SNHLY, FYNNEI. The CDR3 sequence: CASSHRGPESPLHF. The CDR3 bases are TGTGCCAGCAGCCACAGGGGGCCTGAATCACCCCTCCACTTT.

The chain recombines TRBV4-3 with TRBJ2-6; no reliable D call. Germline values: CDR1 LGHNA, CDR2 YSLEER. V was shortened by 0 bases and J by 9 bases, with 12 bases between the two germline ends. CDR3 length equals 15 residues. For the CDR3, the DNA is TGCGCCAGCAGCCAAGATCGTGACAATCGCAACGTCCTGACTTTC. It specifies CASSQDRDNRNVLTF.

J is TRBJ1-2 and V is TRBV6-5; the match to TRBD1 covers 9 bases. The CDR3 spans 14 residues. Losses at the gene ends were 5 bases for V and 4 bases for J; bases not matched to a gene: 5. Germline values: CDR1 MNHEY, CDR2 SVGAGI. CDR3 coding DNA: TGTGCCAGCAGTGCCGACAGGGGGTTCTATGGCTACACCTTC. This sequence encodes CASSADRGFYGYTF.

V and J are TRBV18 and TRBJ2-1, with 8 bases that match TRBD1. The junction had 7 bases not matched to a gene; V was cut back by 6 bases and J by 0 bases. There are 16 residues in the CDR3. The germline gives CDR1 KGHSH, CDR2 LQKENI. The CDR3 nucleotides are TGTGCCAGCTCCCGGACAGGGCTGAGCTCCTACAATGAGCAGTTCTTC. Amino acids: CASSRTGLSSYNEQFF.

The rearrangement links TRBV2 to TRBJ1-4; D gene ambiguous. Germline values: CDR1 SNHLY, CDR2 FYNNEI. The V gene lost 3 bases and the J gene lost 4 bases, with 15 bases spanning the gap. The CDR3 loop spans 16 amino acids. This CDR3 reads CASSESAVSVNEKLFF. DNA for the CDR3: TGTGCCAGCAGTGAGTCGGCAGTTTCGGTTAATGAAAAACTGTTTTTT.

The CDR3 sequence: CASSQLLGTGINYGYTF. Written as DNA, the CDR3 is TGTGCCAGCAGCCAGCTCCTAGGGACAGGGATTAACTATGGCTACACCTTC. V usage is TRBV5-6 and J usage is TRBJ1-2; 9 positions agree with TRBD1. The germline gives CDR1 SGHDT, CDR2 YYEEEE. Trimming cost V 4 bases and J 1 base; bases outside gene matches: 11. The CDR3 sequence is 17 residues long.

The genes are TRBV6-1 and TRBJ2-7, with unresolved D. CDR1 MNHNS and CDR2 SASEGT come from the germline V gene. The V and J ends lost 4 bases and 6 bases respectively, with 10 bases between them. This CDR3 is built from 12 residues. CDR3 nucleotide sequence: TGTGCCAGCAGTGTAGTCCACCTCGAGCAGTACTTC. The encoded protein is CASSVVHLEQYF.

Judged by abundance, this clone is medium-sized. The CDR3 bases are TGTGCCAGCAGTTTGACAGGGATCTCTGGAAACACCATATATTTT. This encodes CASSLTGISGNTIYF. This chain connects TRBV2 to TRBJ1-3; TRBD1 agrees at 7 bases. Germline V gene sequence: CDR1 SNHLY, CDR2 FYNNEI. There are 15 residues in the CDR3. After removal of 5 bases from V and 0 bases from J, the junction contained 4 bases not matched to a gene.

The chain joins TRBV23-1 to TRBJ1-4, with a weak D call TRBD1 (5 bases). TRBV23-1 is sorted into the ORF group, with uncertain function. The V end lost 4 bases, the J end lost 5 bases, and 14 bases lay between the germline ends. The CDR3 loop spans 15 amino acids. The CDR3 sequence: CASSRPGRVNEKLFF. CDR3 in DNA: TGCGCCAGCAGTCGGCCGGGACGGGTAAATGAAAAACTGTTTTTT.

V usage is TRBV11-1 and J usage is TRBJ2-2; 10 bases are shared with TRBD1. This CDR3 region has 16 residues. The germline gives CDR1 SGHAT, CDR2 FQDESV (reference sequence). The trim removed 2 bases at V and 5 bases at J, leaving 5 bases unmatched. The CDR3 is CASSLRTGGRTGELFF. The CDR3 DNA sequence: TGTGCCAGCAGCTTAAGGACAGGGGGTAGGACCGGGGAGCTGTTTTTT.

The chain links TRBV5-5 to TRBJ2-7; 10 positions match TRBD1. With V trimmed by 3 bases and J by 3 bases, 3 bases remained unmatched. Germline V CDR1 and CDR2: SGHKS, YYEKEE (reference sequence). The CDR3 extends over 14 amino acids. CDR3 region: CASSSTGGVYEQYF. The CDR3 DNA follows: TGTGCCAGCAGCTCGACAGGGGGCGTCTACGAGCAGTACTTC.

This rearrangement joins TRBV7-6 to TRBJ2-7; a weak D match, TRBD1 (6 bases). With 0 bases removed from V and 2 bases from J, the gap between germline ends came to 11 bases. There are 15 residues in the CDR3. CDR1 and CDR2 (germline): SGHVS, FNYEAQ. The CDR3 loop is CASSLATGNTYEQYF. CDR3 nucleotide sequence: TGTGCCAGCAGCTTAGCGACAGGAAACACCTACGAGCAGTACTTC.